This T cell receptor (beta chain) came from a study of blood T cell repertoires in COVID-19. About the study: Sources were T cells, B-cell-depleted T cells, or PBMCs; the material itself was cDNA or gDNA.

Authors' data handling: Researchers report that nucleated cell counts were estimated from reference gene primer amplification. TCRdb's table, derived via immunoSEQ multiplex PCR, lists solely in-frame clones and lacks some. V, J and clone size are taken as reported in that table, and D and trimming were inferred from the DNA itself. Of a few hundred thousand clones listed, about 86% are singletons. Material: peripheral blood. The receptor was isolated from a man between 60 and 75 years old with acute or convalescent COVID-19.

CDR3 amino acids: CASNGQGQETQYF. CDR3 bases: TGTGCCAGTAACGGACAGGGACAAGAGACCCAGTACTTC. This chain connects TRBV19 to TRBJ2-5, with 8 bases lining up with TRBD1. Germline CDR1 LNHDA, CDR2 SQIVND (reference sequence). This CDR3 has 13 residues. The V and J ends lost 7 bases and 2 bases, in that order; junction bases with no gene match: 3.